These 17 T cell receptor beta chains came from one sample sequenced in a study of blood T cell repertoires in COVID-19. Data came from immunoSEQ multiplex PCR; TCRdb stores just in-frame clones and leaves some out. The table includes some 270,000 clones, 85% to 90% detected once. Source material: PBMCs or T cells enriched from blood (not recorded which). The source is a woman in her 30s with acute COVID-19.

The V and J genes are TRBV28 and TRBJ2-7; 9 nucleotides match TRBD1. CDR1 MDHEN and CDR2 SYDVKM come from the germline V gene. The CDR3 covers 14 residues. V lost 8 bases and J lost 1; bases outside the gene matches: 6. In nucleotides, the CDR3 is TGTGCCAGCCGATCCGGGACAGGGTCCTACGAGCAGTACTTC. This translates into CASRSGTGSYEQYF.

The rearrangement links TRBV6-5 to TRBJ1-4, with a weak D call TRBD1 (6 bases). The CDR3 is made up of 12 amino acids. Germline CDR1 MNHEY, CDR2 SVGAGI. The V end was cut by 6 bases, the J end by 8 bases, with 10 bases between. In DNA form, the CDR3 reads TGTGCCAGCAGGGGGGCGGAGGAAAAACTGTTTTTT. It is translated as CASRGAEEKLFF.

The V and J genes are TRBV29-1 and TRBJ2-2; D is uncertain. Germline loops: CDR1 SQVTM, CDR2 ANQGSEA. The CDR3 is 16 amino acids. Deletions cut 2 bases from V and 1 base from J, with 14 bases between. The CDR3 nucleotides are TGCAGCGTTGAACTGGTGGTACTTGGGAACACCGGGGAGCTGTTTTTT. It translates to CSVELVVLGNTGELFF.

This clone was detected only once. DNA for the CDR3: TGTGCCAGTAGTTTCCGGACTAGCGGGACTTATTACAATGAGCAGTTCTTC. Translated: CASSFRTSGTYYNEQFF. The V call is TRBV19, the J call TRBJ2-1; 12 nucleotides match TRBD2. The CDR3 totals 17 residues. Germline V CDR1 and CDR2: LNHDA, SQIVND (reference sequence). Trimming at V came to 5 bases and at J to 4 bases, leaving 9 bases not matched to a gene.

The rearrangement joins TRBV11-2 to TRBJ2-1; TRBD2 matches 9 bases. There are 17 residues in the CDR3. Germline CDR1 and CDR2: SGHAT and FQNNGV. Trimming removed 1 base from V and 3 bases from J; junction bases left unmatched: 7. Here the CDR3 DNA reads TGTGCCAGCAGCTTAGGATCCGGCGGGAGGGGCTACAATGAGCAGTTCTTC. Translating it yields CASSLGSGGRGYNEQFF.

A single count supports this clone. The chain is built from TRBV29-1 and TRBJ2-7; TRBD1 might be the D (6 bases). This CDR3 has 12 amino acids. The V and J ends lost 7 bases and 3 bases respectively, with 13 bases between them. Germline loops: CDR1 SQVTM, CDR2 ANQGSEA. The CDR3 loop is CSDNRVLYEQYF. In DNA form, the CDR3 reads TGCAGCGACAACAGGGTTCTCTACGAGCAGTACTTC.

The chain uses TRBV12-3 or TRBV12-4 and TRBJ1-4, with 7 bases aligning to TRBD1. The CDR3 runs to 13 residues. The V segment lost 6 bases and the J segment 10 bases; nucleotides outside the gene matches: 8. CDR3 DNA sequence: TGTGCCAGCAGGGCTGACAGGGAAGGAAAACTGTTTTTT. The encoded protein is CASRADREGKLFF.

The V gene is TRBV11-3, the J gene TRBJ2-1; 7 nucleotides align to TRBD2. This CDR3 comprises 15 residues. CDR1 is SGHNT and CDR2 is YENEEA in the germline V gene. Germline trimming cut 6 bases from V and 0 bases from J; bases unmatched to any gene: 5. In DNA, the CDR3 is TGTGCCAGCAGTATAGCGGGCAGCTCCTACAATGAGCAGTTCTTC. Amino acids: CASSIAGSSYNEQFF.

This clone appeared a single time. The chain has TRBV5-4 and TRBJ1-1; D perhaps matches TRBD1 (6 bases). This CDR3 spans 15 amino acids. Germline V gene lookup returns CDR1 SGHNT and CDR2 YYREEE (reference sequence). V was cut by 5 bases and J by 4 bases, with 18 bases left in between. As DNA, the CDR3 is TGTGCCAGCAGGGGGTGGACAGCGGAATCCACTGAAGCTTTCTTT. Protein sequence: CASRGWTAESTEAFF.

The V and J genes are TRBV4-1 and TRBJ2-5; TRBD2 aligns across 10 bases. With 1 base clipped from V and 4 bases from J, the junction kept 0 bases outside the gene matches. The CDR3 consists of 14 residues. CDR1 MGHRA and CDR2 YSYEKL come from the germline V gene. The CDR3 sequence is CASSQGLAGETQYF. The CDR3 DNA reads TGCGCCAGCAGCCAAGGACTAGCGGGAGAGACCCAGTACTTC.

This clone was found a few times. V and J are TRBV7-2 and TRBJ2-7, with D maybe TRBD2 (5 bases). The CDR3 loop spans 17 amino acids. Germline values: CDR1 SGHTA, CDR2 FQGNSA. The germline V and J ends were trimmed by 2 bases and 0 bases, with 17 bases remaining between them. The CDR3 here is CASSLWAGAQSSYEQYF. The CDR3 DNA follows: TGTGCCAGCAGCTTATGGGCGGGCGCTCAGAGCTCCTACGAGCAGTACTTC.

The rearrangement links TRBV28 to TRBJ1-1; 7 bases agree with TRBD1. Germline V lookup: CDR1 MDHEN, CDR2 SYDVKM. Losses at the gene ends were 6 bases for V and 1 base for J; bases not matched to a gene: 11. The CDR3 has 16 residues. The CDR3 coding sequence is TGTGCCAGCAGCCCGATTTTGGGACAGCAGAACACTGAAGCTTTCTTT. It specifies CASSPILGQQNTEAFF.

V gene TRBV7-3 combines with J gene TRBJ1-6; D call uncertain. In germline, CDR1 is SGHTA, CDR2 FQGTGA. The V gene lost 2 bases and the J gene lost 10 bases, with 9 bases spanning the gap. The CDR3 length is 13 residues. The CDR3 loop is CASSLGLRSPLHF. For the CDR3, the DNA is TGTGCCAGCAGCTTAGGGCTTCGATCACCCCTCCACTTT.

This chain connects TRBV11-2 to TRBJ2-1, with TRBD2 matching over 11 bases. V gave up 6 bases and J gave up 7 bases; unmatched junction bases: 11. CDR1 is SGHAT, CDR2 FQNNGV, per germline. This CDR3 spans 16 amino acids. In nucleotides, the CDR3 is TGTGCCAGCAGTGGTTTAGGGTCTAGCGGGAGGAATGAGCAGTTCTTC. Translation gives CASSGLGSSGRNEQFF.

The V call is TRBV28, the J call TRBJ2-1, with no clear D. Looked up from germline, CDR1 is MDHEN and CDR2 is SYDVKM. With 7 bases removed from V and 3 bases from J, the gap between germline ends came to 10 bases. The CDR3 is 13 residues long. The chain's CDR3 is CASTPGLYNEQFF. CDR3 DNA: TGTGCCAGCACCCCAGGCCTCTACAATGAGCAGTTCTTC.

The CDR3 spells CASSYPRDASGSEDEQFF. Here the CDR3 DNA reads TGTGCCAGCAGTTACCCCAGGGATGCTAGCGGGAGTGAGGATGAGCAGTTCTTC. The chain carries TRBV6-2 or TRBV6-3 and TRBJ2-1, with 10 bases aligning to TRBD2. CDR3 length: 18 amino acids. Germline trimming cut 2 bases from V and 8 bases from J; bases unmatched to any gene: 15. Germline CDR1 and CDR2: MNHEY and SVGEGT.

The V and J genes are TRBV30 and TRBJ2-5; 9 nucleotides agree with TRBD2. The length of the CDR3 is 15 residues. After removal of 1 base from V and 5 bases from J, the junction contained 8 bases not matched to a gene. Germline CDR1 is GTSNPN and CDR2 is SVGIG (reference sequence). The CDR3 DNA follows: TGTGCCTGGAGTGACTGGGTAGCGGGAGCCGAGACCCAGTACTTC. It is translated as CAWSDWVAGAETQYF.